This T cell receptor (beta chain) was identified in a study of shared clonotypes between healthy human individuals (TCRdb year 2020). With respect to the entire study: A couple of women and three men aged 18 to 49 years were included in the cohort. Per donor, three plates each were used for CD4 naive and CD4 memory, two for CD8 naive, and one for CD8 memory. To estimate repertoire size and how much clonotype sharing occurs between individuals, the study deeply sequenced the blood TCR repertoires of about 5 healthy adults. To increase sequencing depth and limit assay-specific biases, different laboratories used diverse techniques to prepare libraries and sequence TCR repertoires. Between about 0.85 and 9.5 billion PBMCs per donor were obtained by leukapheresis.

Using the deep immunoSEQ assay, multiplex PCR amplified TCR CDR3 regions from genomic DNA. For each cell subset, the extracted genomic DNA was distributed evenly across all wells of several immunoSEQ 96-well plates, and each plate served as one replicate. For sorted subsets, each replicate PCR was loaded with 150 to 250 ng genomic DNA, equivalent to 30,000 to 35,000 T cell genomes. Purified libraries were quantified with a Qubit 3.0 fluorometer, sized on a Bioanalyzer 2100, and re-quantified with the KAPA Library Quantification kit. Each immunoSEQ 96-well plate was sequenced on its own single-read 150-cycle Illumina NextSeq 550 flow cell. In the original analysis: Because the immunoSEQ output included only junctional sequences and no quality scores, the filtering could not be the same as the filtering used for full-length reads. To assign V/J genes and CDR3, sequences were annotated using PyIR, a Python wrapper for IgBLAST v1.9, with IMGT germline references. Reads were filtered out if the reads had weak V/J assignments (E-value above 1e-6), no CDR3, stop codons, out-of-frame junctions, or ambiguous translated residues. V3J clonotypes were defined by identical inferred V gene, J gene, and CDR3 amino acid sequence. Percentage overlap between repertoires was calculated by dividing the number of shared unique clonotypes by the size of the smaller repertoire. RTK rarefaction, the Chao1 estimator, and Recon v2.1 estimates of unobserved clonotypes were used to assess repertoire richness. Generation probabilities were computed with OLGA for all TCRbeta clonotypes obtained by the gDNA method from four donors. In TCRdb, the immuneACCESS table is reduced to in-frame sequences with V and J assigned. These tables do not hold every clone; where another copy was compared, an unresolved V gene accounts for under half, and the others remain unexplained. The V and J calls and the clone size are those of that table, but D and trimming were determined from the DNA. This sample gives over a million clones in total; 78% of them show up just once. Under 0.8% of the sample is in the top ten clones.

Healthy HIV-negative adults with no recently reported acute infections or vaccinations were included as donors. Every donor was a Caucasian adult living in Nashville, Tennessee, USA. CD4+ T cells were enriched by magnetic negative selection; naive cells were then positively selected on CD45RA, and the negative fraction formed the memory subset. Blood was obtained by leukapheresis, after which PBMCs were separated by Ficoll-Histopaque density gradient centrifugation and cryopreserved in liquid nitrogen vapor phase. Analytical flow cytometry was used to check the purity and quantity of every magnetically sorted T cell population. Genomic DNA was isolated from every sorted fraction and measured by UV absorbance on a Nanodrop 2000c. As concerns this clone: The clone's antigen remains unknown. Per-base qualities were not stored, and no clone one base away is much larger.

The germline V gene encodes CDR1 KGHSH and CDR2 LQKENI. The CDR3, cysteine through phenylalanine, is 16 amino acids long. The kept DNA is CDR3 alone, 48 bases in frame from the first base. At the junction V is shortened by 1 base and J by 0 bases, with 10 bases in between. General conclusions and limits of the study: The small number of donors limited the genetic and exposure-history diversity represented. Pairwise subsampling led to the expectation that sequencing depth would affect the degree of clonotype sharing among donors. When several donors were compared, the shared fraction of clonotypes was roughly 5% for naive CD4, more than 3% for naive CD8, more than 2% for memory CD4, and around 0.4% for memory CD8. Sampling was restricted to blood, and TCR repertoires in tissue are likely to differ from TCR repertoires in blood. Rarefaction of sorted-subset datasets indicated incomplete sequencing despite the large sequencing depth. Estimated clonotype richness was generally larger for naive than for memory subsets. Compared with non-shared clonotypes, the clonotypes found in all four sorted-subset donors had higher generation probabilities.

This receptor was identified in a man aged 18-30 years in good health. Some clones in this sample may be carry-over from other donors' samples. Material: memory CD4+ T cells from PBMCs. The meaning of the sample's cell subset or site label: CD45RA-negative fraction. The chain is assembled from TRBV18 and TRBJ1-3; a tentative D match to TRBD1 spans 6 bases. The CDR3 region: CASSPQRGGSGNTIYF. The DNA sequence is TGTGCCAGCTCACCACAGAGAGGGGGCTCTGGAAACACCATATATTTT.